What follows is one T cell receptor beta chain and its context. Its cognate antigen is unknown. This record belongs to a study of vaccination effects on CD4 cells after COVID-19. Study information: A few convalescent patients were sampled early and late after vaccination. Relative to the second dose, post-vaccine samples were obtained a median of 72 days later. Broader study findings: At late timepoints after vaccination, vaccine- and infection-induced clones shrank markedly.

The ViraFEST assay expanded antigen-specific CD4+ T cells with viral peptide pools before sequencing. Scientists isolated CD4+ T cells after an approximately 10-day culture period ended. Sometime from March through December 2020, the person acquired a SARS-CoV-2 infection that PCR confirmed. Vaccine administered to participants consisted of two doses of either BNT162b2 or mRNA-1273. Sequencing used immunoSEQ multiplex PCR; TCRdb keeps in-frame clones, though not all of them. Of some 15,000 clones listed, over 70% are singletons. The junction had 5 bases not matched to a gene; V was cut back by 0 bases and J by 5 bases. CDR1 SGDLS and CDR2 YYNGEE come from the germline V gene. This CDR3 has 16 amino acids.

Here the sequenced sample was CD4+ T cells from PBMCs cultured with HCoV-NL63 spike peptides, taken after COVID-19 vaccination. This TCR was sampled from a human donor who had a prior SARS-CoV-2 infection. The chain has TRBV9 and TRBJ2-1, with TRBD2 identical over 10 bases. The CDR3 is CASSVAPSGGNNEQFF. The CDR3 coding sequence is TGTGCCAGCAGCGTAGCTCCTAGCGGGGGAAACAATGAGCAGTTCTTC.